This T cell receptor beta chain was identified in a study of blood T cell repertoires in COVID-19. Whole-study context: The analysed material was cDNA or gDNA that came from T cells, B-cell-depleted T cells, or PBMCs.

CDR1 is SGHRS, CDR2 YFSETQ, per germline. With 4 bases clipped from V and 4 bases from J, the junction kept 12 bases outside the gene matches. The CDR3 loop spans 16 amino acids. Assay used: immunoSEQ multiplex PCR; TCRdb lists only in-frame clones, some missing. This table holds 110,000 to 150,000 clones, 85% to 90% found once. The chain employs TRBV5-1 and TRBJ2-7, with 9 nucleotides matching TRBD2. The sequenced sample consisted of peripheral blood. The clonotype was recovered from a woman aged 60-70 years with active COVID-19. CDR3 nucleotides: TGCGCCAGCAGCCTCCGGGGGAGTAGCGGGAGTTACGAGCAGTACTTC. Its translation: CASSLRGSSGSYEQYF.